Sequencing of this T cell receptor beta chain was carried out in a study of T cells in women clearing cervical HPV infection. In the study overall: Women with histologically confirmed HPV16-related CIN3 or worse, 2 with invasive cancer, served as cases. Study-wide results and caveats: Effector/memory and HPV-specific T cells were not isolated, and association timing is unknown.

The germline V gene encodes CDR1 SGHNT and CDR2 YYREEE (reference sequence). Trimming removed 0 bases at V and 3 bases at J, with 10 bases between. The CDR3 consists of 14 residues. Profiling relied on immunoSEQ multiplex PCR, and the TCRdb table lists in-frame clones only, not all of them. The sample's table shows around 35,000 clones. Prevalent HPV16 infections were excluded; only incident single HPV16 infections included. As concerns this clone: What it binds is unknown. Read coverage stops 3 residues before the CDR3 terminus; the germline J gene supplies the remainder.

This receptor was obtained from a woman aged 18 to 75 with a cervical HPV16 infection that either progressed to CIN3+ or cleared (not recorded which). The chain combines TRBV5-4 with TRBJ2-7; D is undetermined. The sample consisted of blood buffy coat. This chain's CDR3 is CASSLASTYYEQYF. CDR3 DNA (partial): TGTGCCAGCAGCTTGGCGAGCACGTACTACGAG.